The rows below give T cell receptor beta chains drawn from one sample of a study of blood T cell repertoires in COVID-19. The protocol was immunoSEQ multiplex PCR, while the TCRdb copy is restricted to in-frame clones and leaves out a portion. The table lists 250,000 to 300,000 clones, 89% of them singletons. Sequenced sample: PBMCs or T cells enriched from blood (not recorded which). The receptors derive from a woman in her fifties or sixties who had recovered from COVID-19. Both conserved end residues are part of each CDR3. The order of the fields is J gene, clone size, V gene, D gene, CDR3 protein, CDR3 DNA. D genes are given only for firm matches. Clone size, where shown, is once, few, many, or a class for clones that have expanded.

j_gene: TRBJ2-7; abundance: .; v_gene: TRBV28; d_gene: .; CDR3aa: CASLGPLFSYEQYF; CDR3nt: TGTGCCAGCTTGGGGCCCCTCTTCTCCTACGAGCAGTACTTC
j_gene: TRBJ2-5; abundance: .; v_gene: TRBV7-9; d_gene: .; CDR3aa: CASSLGRETQYF; CDR3nt: TGTGCCAGCAGCTTAGGGAGGGAGACCCAGTACTTC
j_gene: TRBJ2-1; abundance: .; v_gene: TRBV2; d_gene: TRBD1; CDR3aa: CASNPTNRGNEQFF; CDR3nt: TGTGCCAGCAACCCTACCAACAGGGGCAATGAGCAGTTCTTC
j_gene: TRBJ1-1; abundance: .; v_gene: TRBV11-2; d_gene: .; CDR3aa: CASSRSTGSATEAFF; CDR3nt: TGTGCCAGCAGTCGTTCGACAGGTTCTGCCACTGAAGCTTTCTTT
j_gene: TRBJ1-1; abundance: .; v_gene: TRBV7-3; d_gene: TRBD1; CDR3aa: CASSLQGAGAEAFF; CDR3nt: TGTGCCAGCAGCCTACAGGGGGCAGGTGCTGAAGCTTTCTTT
j_gene: TRBJ1-5; abundance: .; v_gene: TRBV2; d_gene: .; CDR3aa: CASSTGWDQPQHF; CDR3nt: TGTGCCAGCAGCACAGGGTGGGACCAGCCCCAGCATTTT
j_gene: TRBJ2-7; abundance: once; v_gene: TRBV11-2; d_gene: .; CDR3aa: CASSPSLSSQREQYF; CDR3nt: TGTGCCAGCAGCCCAAGCCTTTCATCCCAGCGCGAGCAGTACTTC
j_gene: TRBJ2-7; abundance: few; v_gene: TRBV9; d_gene: TRBD1; CDR3aa: CASGTGDNYEQYF; CDR3nt: TGTGCCTCGGGGACAGGGGACAACTACGAGCAGTACTTC
j_gene: TRBJ2-1; abundance: .; v_gene: TRBV19; d_gene: TRBD2; CDR3aa: CASRGGRSYNEQFF; CDR3nt: TGTGCCAGTCGCGGGGGGAGGTCCTACAATGAGCAGTTCTTC
j_gene: TRBJ2-2; abundance: .; v_gene: TRBV2; d_gene: TRBD2; CDR3aa: CASKGLAGDNTGELFF; CDR3nt: TGTGCCAGCAAGGGACTAGCGGGCGATAACACCGGGGAGCTGTTTTTT
j_gene: TRBJ2-1; abundance: .; v_gene: TRBV21-1; d_gene: .; CDR3aa: CASSRRGTGFGEQFF; CDR3nt: TGTGCCAGCAGCAGACGAGGGACAGGGTTCGGGGAGCAGTTCTTC
j_gene: TRBJ1-2; abundance: .; v_gene: TRBV28; d_gene: TRBD1; CDR3aa: CASSLGFWTGGGYTF; CDR3nt: TGTGCCAGCAGTCTGGGGTTTTGGACAGGGGGTGGCTACACCTTC
j_gene: TRBJ1-1; abundance: .; v_gene: TRBV10-3; d_gene: .; CDR3aa: CATRVKGADTEAFF; CDR3nt: TGTGCCACCCGGGTTAAAGGGGCGGACACTGAAGCTTTCTTT
j_gene: TRBJ2-5; abundance: .; v_gene: TRBV28; d_gene: TRBD2; CDR3aa: CASNSLATQLAETQYF; CDR3nt: TGTGCCAGCAACTCACTAGCGACCCAGTTGGCGGAGACCCAGTACTTC
j_gene: TRBJ1-5; abundance: .; v_gene: TRBV27; d_gene: .; CDR3aa: CASRQGTVGNQPQHF; CDR3nt: TGTGCCAGCAGACAGGGAACGGTCGGCAATCAGCCCCAGCATTTT
j_gene: TRBJ2-5; abundance: .; v_gene: TRBV10-3; d_gene: TRBD1; CDR3aa: CAISEGDRSETQYF; CDR3nt: TGTGCCATCAGTGAGGGGGACAGGTCAGAGACCCAGTACTTC
j_gene: TRBJ1-1; abundance: .; v_gene: TRBV15; d_gene: .; CDR3aa: CATSWTGYTEAFF; CDR3nt: TGTGCCACCAGCTGGACGGGGTACACTGAAGCTTTCTTT
j_gene: TRBJ1-2; abundance: .; v_gene: TRBV28; d_gene: .; CDR3aa: CASSPGRQNYGYTF; CDR3nt: TGTGCCAGCAGTCCCGGCCGACAAAACTATGGCTACACCTTC
j_gene: TRBJ1-1; abundance: .; v_gene: TRBV6-5; d_gene: .; CDR3aa: CASLPGLNTEAFF; CDR3nt: TGTGCCAGCCTACCAGGCCTCAACACTGAAGCTTTCTTT
j_gene: TRBJ2-3; abundance: .; v_gene: TRBV11-2; d_gene: TRBD1; CDR3aa: CASSSAQGSRADTQYF; CDR3nt: TGTGCCAGCAGCTCCGCACAGGGGAGTCGGGCAGATACGCAGTATTTT
j_gene: TRBJ2-5; abundance: .; v_gene: TRBV7-8; d_gene: .; CDR3aa: CASSYLGGAYQETQYF; CDR3nt: TGTGCCAGCAGCTACCTAGGCGGGGCCTACCAAGAGACCCAGTACTTC
j_gene: TRBJ2-5; abundance: .; v_gene: TRBV29-1; d_gene: TRBD2; CDR3aa: CSVEVLLAGGAYQETQYF; CDR3nt: TGCAGCGTTGAAGTATTACTAGCGGGAGGGGCGTACCAAGAGACCCAGTACTTC
j_gene: TRBJ2-3; abundance: .; v_gene: TRBV5-1; d_gene: .; CDR3aa: CASSTRSNRADTQYF; CDR3nt: TGCGCCAGCAGCACCCGTAGCAATCGGGCAGATACGCAGTATTTT
j_gene: TRBJ2-7; abundance: .; v_gene: TRBV6-5; d_gene: .; CDR3aa: CASKQGFPGEQYF; CDR3nt: TGTGCCAGCAAGCAGGGGTTTCCTGGCGAGCAGTACTTC
j_gene: TRBJ2-2; abundance: .; v_gene: TRBV11-3; d_gene: .; CDR3aa: CASSHGQGGTGELFF; CDR3nt: TGTGCCAGCAGTCACGGACAGGGAGGGACCGGGGAGCTGTTTTTT
j_gene: TRBJ1-1; abundance: .; v_gene: TRBV27; d_gene: TRBD1; CDR3aa: CASSLKRTGTEAFF; CDR3nt: TGTGCCAGCAGTTTAAAAAGGACAGGCACTGAAGCTTTCTTT
j_gene: TRBJ1-2; abundance: .; v_gene: TRBV2; d_gene: .; CDR3aa: CASSEYRGNYGYTF; CDR3nt: TGTGCCAGCAGTGAATATCGGGGAAATTATGGCTACACCTTC
j_gene: TRBJ2-3; abundance: .; v_gene: TRBV7-8; d_gene: TRBD2; CDR3aa: CASSPPRGAGVTDTQYF; CDR3nt: TGTGCCAGCAGCCCCCCTCGCGGAGCGGGAGTAACAGATACGCAGTATTTT
j_gene: TRBJ2-3; abundance: .; v_gene: TRBV7-9; d_gene: .; CDR3aa: CASSLNADTQYF; CDR3nt: TGTGCCAGCAGCTTAAATGCGGATACGCAGTATTTT
j_gene: TRBJ2-5; abundance: .; v_gene: TRBV5-1; d_gene: .; CDR3aa: CASSLSSNEKTQYF; CDR3nt: TGCGCCAGCAGCTTGTCTAGTAACGAAAAGACCCAGTACTTC
j_gene: TRBJ1-4; abundance: .; v_gene: TRBV5-8; d_gene: .; CDR3aa: CASSFPSGNEKLFF; CDR3nt: TGTGCCAGCAGTTTCCCGTCGGGGAATGAAAAACTGTTTTTT
j_gene: TRBJ2-2; abundance: .; v_gene: TRBV30; d_gene: .; CDR3aa: CAWSGGSLTGELFF; CDR3nt: TGTGCCTGGAGTGGAGGTAGTCTCACCGGGGAGCTGTTTTTT
j_gene: TRBJ2-7; abundance: .; v_gene: TRBV12-5; d_gene: .; CDR3aa: CASSGFYEQYF; CDR3nt: TGTGCTTCCTCAGGGTTCTACGAGCAGTACTTC
j_gene: TRBJ2-2; abundance: .; v_gene: TRBV3-1/TRBV3-2; d_gene: TRBD2; CDR3aa: CASSHLAEAPGELFF; CDR3nt: TGTGCCAGCAGCCATCTAGCGGAGGCCCCCGGGGAGCTGTTTTTT
j_gene: TRBJ2-6; abundance: .; v_gene: TRBV30; d_gene: .; CDR3aa: CAWRWLPRHADGDPSGANVLTF; CDR3nt: TGTGCCTGGAGATGGCTGCCGCGGCACGCCGACGGGGATCCCTCTGGGGCCAACGTCCTGACTTTC
j_gene: TRBJ1-1; abundance: once; v_gene: TRBV6-5; d_gene: .; CDR3aa: CGAGPPNTEAFF; CDR3nt: TGTGGGGCGGGACCGCCGAACACTGAAGCTTTCTTT
j_gene: TRBJ1-2; abundance: .; v_gene: TRBV3-1/TRBV3-2; d_gene: TRBD1; CDR3aa: CASSPGTGAGGYTF; CDR3nt: TGTGCCAGCAGCCCCGGGACAGGGGCAGGGGGCTACACCTTC
j_gene: TRBJ1-4; abundance: .; v_gene: TRBV28; d_gene: TRBD1; CDR3aa: CASSRPGQPFEEKLFF; CDR3nt: TGTGCCAGCAGCCGACCGGGACAGCCTTTTGAGGAAAAACTGTTTTTT
j_gene: TRBJ2-5; abundance: .; v_gene: TRBV14; d_gene: .; CDR3aa: CASSQNFQETQYF; CDR3nt: TGTGCCAGCAGCCAAAACTTCCAAGAGACCCAGTACTTC
j_gene: TRBJ1-2; abundance: .; v_gene: TRBV28; d_gene: .; CDR3aa: CASSLPIGRGNNYGYTF; CDR3nt: TGTGCCAGCAGTTTACCGATCGGGCGGGGAAATAACTATGGCTACACCTTC
j_gene: TRBJ1-1; abundance: once; v_gene: TRBV12-3/TRBV12-4; d_gene: .; CDR3aa: CASSPGHPEAFF; CDR3nt: TGTGCCAGCAGTCCAGGCCATCCTGAAGCTTTCTTT
j_gene: TRBJ2-5; abundance: .; v_gene: TRBV5-1; d_gene: TRBD2; CDR3aa: CASSFSGSGGETQYF; CDR3nt: TGCGCCAGCAGCTTCAGCGGGAGTGGTGGAGAGACCCAGTACTTC
j_gene: TRBJ1-2; abundance: once; v_gene: TRBV28; d_gene: TRBD1; CDR3aa: CASSPPGQGLYGYTF; CDR3nt: TGTGCCAGCAGTCCCCCGGGACAGGGGTTGTATGGCTACACCTTC
j_gene: TRBJ1-4; abundance: .; v_gene: TRBV5-1; d_gene: .; CDR3aa: CASSFNGAEEKLFF; CDR3nt: TGCGCCAGCAGCTTTAATGGGGCGGAGGAAAAACTGTTTTTT
j_gene: TRBJ1-5; abundance: .; v_gene: TRBV2; d_gene: TRBD1; CDR3aa: CASSGGGAGNQPQHF; CDR3nt: TGTGCCAGCAGTGGAGGGGGCGCGGGCAATCAGCCCCAGCATTTT
j_gene: TRBJ2-7; abundance: .; v_gene: TRBV12-3/TRBV12-4; d_gene: .; CDR3aa: CASSPGGPYEQYF; CDR3nt: TGTGCCAGCAGTCCCGGTGGGCCCTACGAGCAGTACTTC
j_gene: TRBJ2-1; abundance: .; v_gene: TRBV5-1; d_gene: TRBD2; CDR3aa: CASHSGGFYNEQFF; CDR3nt: TGCGCCAGCCATAGCGGGGGGTTCTACAATGAGCAGTTCTTC
j_gene: TRBJ2-2; abundance: .; v_gene: TRBV7-3; d_gene: .; CDR3aa: CASSTRSGSGELFF; CDR3nt: TGTGCCAGCAGTACCCGTAGCGGTTCCGGGGAGCTGTTTTTT
j_gene: TRBJ2-3; abundance: .; v_gene: TRBV6-5; d_gene: .; CDR3aa: CASRGGVLDTQYF; CDR3nt: TGTGCCAGCAGAGGGGGGGTTCTCGATACGCAGTATTTT
j_gene: TRBJ1-6; abundance: .; v_gene: TRBV6-4; d_gene: TRBD1; CDR3aa: CASSEGQGSSPLHF; CDR3nt: TGTGCCAGCAGTGAAGGACAGGGCTCTTCACCCCTCCACTTT
j_gene: TRBJ2-1; abundance: .; v_gene: TRBV9; d_gene: TRBD2; CDR3aa: CASSEAGGPSYNEQFF; CDR3nt: TGTGCCAGCAGCGAGGCGGGGGGGCCCTCCTACAATGAGCAGTTCTTC
j_gene: TRBJ1-4; abundance: .; v_gene: TRBV5-6; d_gene: .; CDR3aa: CASSLGPTGQNEKLFF; CDR3nt: TGTGCCAGCAGCTTGGGTCCGACAGGCCAAAATGAAAAACTGTTTTTT
j_gene: TRBJ2-7; abundance: .; v_gene: TRBV27; d_gene: .; CDR3aa: CASSRPGVYEQYF; CDR3nt: TGTGCCAGCAGTCGACCGGGGGTCTACGAGCAGTACTTC
j_gene: TRBJ1-6; abundance: .; v_gene: TRBV4-1; d_gene: TRBD1; CDR3aa: CASSKGVLQGRNSPLHF; CDR3nt: TGCGCCAGCAGCAAAGGGGTTTTACAGGGGCGTAATTCACCCCTCCACTTT
j_gene: TRBJ2-7; abundance: .; v_gene: TRBV2; d_gene: .; CDR3aa: CASSDGQGLGYEQYF; CDR3nt: TGTGCCAGCAGTGATGGTCAGGGGCTGGGCTACGAGCAGTACTTC